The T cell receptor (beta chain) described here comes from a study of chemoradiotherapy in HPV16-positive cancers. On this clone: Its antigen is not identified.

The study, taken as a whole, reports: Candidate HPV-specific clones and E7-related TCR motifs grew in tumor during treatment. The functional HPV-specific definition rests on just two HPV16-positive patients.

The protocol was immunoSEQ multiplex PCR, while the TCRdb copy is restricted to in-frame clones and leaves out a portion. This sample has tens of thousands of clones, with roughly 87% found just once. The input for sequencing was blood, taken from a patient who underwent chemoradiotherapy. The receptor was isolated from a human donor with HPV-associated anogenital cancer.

CDR3 loop: CASSYSGQGGGETQYF. In DNA form, the CDR3 reads TGTGCCAGCAGTTACTCGGGACAGGGGGGTGGCGAGACCCAGTACTTC. The chain recombines TRBV6-5 with TRBJ2-5, with TRBD1 matching 11 bases. The CDR3 totals 16 residues. The J segment lost 5 bases and the V segment lost 0 bases, leaving 5 bases of the junction unmatched. Germline CDR1 MNHEY, CDR2 SVGAGI.